This T cell receptor beta chain was recorded in a study of blood T cell repertoires in COVID-19. Whole-study context: Italy, Spain and the United States were the sources of the convalescent and acute COVID-19 samples. PBMCs, B-cell-depleted T cells, or T cells were the source of the cDNA or gDNA that made up the material.

Original processing notes: How many nucleated cells were present was estimated from reference gene primer amplification. Clones were read by immunoSEQ multiplex PCR, and TCRdb kept only the in-frame ones, dropping some. The V and J calls and the clone size are those of that table, but D and trimming were determined from the DNA. The repertoire has 150,000 to 200,000 clones, 85% to 90% of them found once; the top ten carry 0.7% to 0.9%. This CDR3 contains 16 residues. The germline gives CDR1 MNHGY, CDR2 SVAAGI. V was cut by 7 bases and J by 1 base, with 19 bases left in between. The J gene is TRBJ1-1, the V gene TRBV6-9, with no clear D. The sample was peripheral blood. The TCR comes from a woman under 30 who had recovered from COVID-19. CDR3 sequence reads: CASKCTTSRSNTEAFF. DNA of the CDR3: TGTGCCAGCAAGTGCACTACCTCTCGATCGAACACTGAAGCTTTCTTT.